The clone carrying this T cell receptor beta chain was seen a handful of times. Its specificity is unknown. The data stem from a study of CD8 T cells in ankylosing spondylitis. Between the trimmed V and J ends, which lost 5 bases and 11 bases, there was a span of 20 bases. CDR3 length equals 14 residues. Whole-study results and caveats: What appeared characteristic of ankylosing spondylitis blood was a TCR beta motif of fewer than ten highly homologous variants.

Quantitative molecular-barcoded 5'-RACE generated the TCR beta libraries. TCRdb re-called the 5' RACE reads through MiXCR, storing one row per CDR3 protein. The sample lists 350,000 or so distinct CDR3 sequences, 14% to 15% occurring once. The TCR was taken from a male donor with ankylosing spondylitis or in good health (not recorded which). The rearrangement links TRBV12-3 or TRBV12-4 to TRBJ2-3; a possible D gene is TRBD2 (6 bases). Sequencing was done on a sample of blood, either unsorted or a sorted T cell fraction (not recorded which). The CDR3 is CASSPIGGPPGQYF. Written as DNA, the CDR3 is TGTGCCAGCAGTCCTATAGGAGGGCCTCCCGGGCAGTATTTT.